This T cell receptor (beta chain) was retrieved from a study of blood T cell repertoires in COVID-19. The wider study: From the United States, Italy and Spain came samples of acute and convalescent COVID-19. Sources were T cells, B-cell-depleted T cells, or PBMCs; the material itself was cDNA or gDNA.

Germline V gene sequence: CDR1 GTSNPN, CDR2 SVGIG (reference sequence). This CDR3 comprises 13 residues. The germline V and J ends were trimmed by 2 bases and 5 bases, with 10 bases remaining between them. Per the authors' pipeline: Reference gene primers were amplified, and this amplification served to estimate nucleated cell counts. Produced via immunoSEQ multiplex PCR; TCRdb's table is partial and in-frame only. For V, J and clone size, that table is used; D and trimming come from the DNA. Among over 110,000 clones, 80% were seen once, and the ten largest hold 3% to 4.5%. The TCR comes from an older man who had recovered from COVID-19. The J gene is TRBJ1-5, the V gene TRBV30; D remains ambiguous. The sample was peripheral blood. The CDR3 spells CAWSPSTYQPQHF. CDR3 nucleotide sequence: TGTGCCTGGAGTCCCTCTACGTATCAGCCCCAGCATTTT. The whole variable domain, filled in from reference TRBV30 and TRBJ1-5, reads SQTIHQWPATLVQPVGSPLSLECTVEGTSNPNLYWYRQAAGRGLQLLFYSVGIGQISSEVPQNLSASRPQDRQFILSSKKLLLSDSGFYLCAWSPSTYQPQHFGDGTRLSIL.